This T cell receptor beta chain is drawn from a study of early T cells in non-severe SARS-CoV-2 infection (dated by TCRdb to about 2021). Study-wide context: Bulk RNA from unsorted whole blood was used for TCR sequencing, so alpha and beta chains could not be paired. Overall results and qualifications from the work: VDJdb matching was skewed toward anti-spike CD8 responses, so virus-specific expansions were likely underestimated and private and CD4 specificities were missed.

Set within a cohort of healthcare workers in London, UK, this nested case-control study involved weekly PCR testing of nasopharyngeal swabs along with blood sampling. Healthcare workers were recruited during the week of the UK lockdown, between 23 and 31 March 2020, and followed weekly for up to 16 weeks. CDR1 SGHTA and CDR2 FQGNSA are derived from the germline V gene. Inclusive of the bounding cysteine and phenylalanine, the CDR3 is 12 residues long. The only DNA kept is the CDR3, 36 bases in frame from the first base. Between the V and J ends, shortened by 4 bases and 2 bases respectively, the junction contains 5 bases. Libraries were made using 5' RACE. Sequencing was carried out with a NextSeq 500. The TCR library protocol attached unique molecular identifiers to individual cDNA molecules to correct for sequencing error and PCR bias. TCR alpha and beta chains were both sequenced, and the abundances of alpha and beta sequences in each sample were closely correlated with each other. The paper's data handling went like this. Decombinator V4 was used to perform V gene, J gene and CDR3 annotation of TCR sequences. Expanded TCRs were defined as changing significantly between any two time points under a Poisson model with p below 0.0001. TCR abundances were normalised to the total number of TCRs sequenced per sample and expressed as counts per million. TRAV1-2 paired with TRAJ12, TRAJ20 or TRAJ33 defined MAIT TCRs, while TRAV10 paired with TRAJ18 defined iNKT TCRs. VDJdb, accessed on 1 November 2021, was searched for TCRs annotated for CMV, EBV and SARS-CoV-2, and TCRs annotated for more than one antigen were excluded. The public reads were reanalyzed by TCRdb: fastp trimming at Q25, MiXCR alignment, in-frame beta chains only. Identical CDR3 proteins give one entry, which carries the most common genes and DNA. These V and J calls are TCRdb output, not the study's own analysis. In all, the sample holds more than 80,000 distinct CDR3 sequences, and around 10% of those were seen once. The top ten hold approximately 5.3% of the sample.

This clonotype was found a few times. There is no known antigen for this receptor. Base qualities are missing; no much larger clone stands one base away. The clonotype was recovered from an adult who was a healthcare worker with PCR-confirmed SARS-CoV-2 infection or an uninfected control (not recorded which). The V gene is TRBV7-2 and the J gene is TRBJ1-1, with no confidently assigned D gene. Sequenced material: whole blood. The DNA is as follows: TGTGCCAGCAGCTGGTTAAACACTGAAGCTTTCTTT. It specifies CASSWLNTEAFF.